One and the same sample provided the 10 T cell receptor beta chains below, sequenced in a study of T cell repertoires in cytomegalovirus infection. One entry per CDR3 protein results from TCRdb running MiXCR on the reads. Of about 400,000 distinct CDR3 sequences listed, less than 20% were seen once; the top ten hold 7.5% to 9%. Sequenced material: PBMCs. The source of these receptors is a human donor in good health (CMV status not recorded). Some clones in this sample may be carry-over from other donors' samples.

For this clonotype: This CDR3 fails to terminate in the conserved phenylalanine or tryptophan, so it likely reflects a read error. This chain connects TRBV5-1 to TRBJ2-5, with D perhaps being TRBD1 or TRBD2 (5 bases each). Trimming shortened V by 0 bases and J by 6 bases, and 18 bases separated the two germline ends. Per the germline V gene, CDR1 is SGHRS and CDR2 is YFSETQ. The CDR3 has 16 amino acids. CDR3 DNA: TGCGCCAGCAGCTTGGCGGAGACTAAAGAGGGGCAGACCCAGTACTCC. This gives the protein CASSLAETKEGQTQYS.

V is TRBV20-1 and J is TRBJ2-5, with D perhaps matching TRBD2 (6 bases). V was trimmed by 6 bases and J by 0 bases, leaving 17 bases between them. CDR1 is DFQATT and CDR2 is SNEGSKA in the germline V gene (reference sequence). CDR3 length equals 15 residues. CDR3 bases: TGCAGTGCCCCCCCGGAGGGAAGGTACCAAGAGACCCAGTACTTC. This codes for CSAPPEGRYQETQYF.

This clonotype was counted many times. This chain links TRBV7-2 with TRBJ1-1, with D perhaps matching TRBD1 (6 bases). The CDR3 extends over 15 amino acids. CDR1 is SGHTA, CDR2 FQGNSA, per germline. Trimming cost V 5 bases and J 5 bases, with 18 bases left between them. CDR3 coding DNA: TGTGCCAGCAGCCTCCGGGCAGGGGAGGGAACTGAAGCTTTCTTT. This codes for CASSLRAGEGTEAFF.

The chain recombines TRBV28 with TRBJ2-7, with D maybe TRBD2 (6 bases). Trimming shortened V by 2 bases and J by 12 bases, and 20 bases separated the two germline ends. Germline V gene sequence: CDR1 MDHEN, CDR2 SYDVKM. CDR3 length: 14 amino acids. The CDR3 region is CASSLIREAANPYF. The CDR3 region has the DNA TGTGCCAGCAGTTTAATCAGGGAGGCGGCTAATCCGTACTTC.

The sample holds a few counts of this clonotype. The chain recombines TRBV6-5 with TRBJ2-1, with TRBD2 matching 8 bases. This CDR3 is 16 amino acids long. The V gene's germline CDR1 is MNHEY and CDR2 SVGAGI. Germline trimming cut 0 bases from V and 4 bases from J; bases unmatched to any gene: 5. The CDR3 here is CASSYSRAGAYNEQFF. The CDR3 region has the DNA TGTGCCAGCAGTTACTCGAGAGCGGGAGCTTACAATGAGCAGTTCTTC.

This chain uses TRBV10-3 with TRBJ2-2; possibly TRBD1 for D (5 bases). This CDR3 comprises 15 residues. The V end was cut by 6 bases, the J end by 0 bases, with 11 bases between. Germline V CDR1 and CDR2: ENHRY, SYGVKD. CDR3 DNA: TGTGCCATCAGCCGACAGAATACGAACACCGGGGAGCTGTTTTTT. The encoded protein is CAISRQNTNTGELFF.

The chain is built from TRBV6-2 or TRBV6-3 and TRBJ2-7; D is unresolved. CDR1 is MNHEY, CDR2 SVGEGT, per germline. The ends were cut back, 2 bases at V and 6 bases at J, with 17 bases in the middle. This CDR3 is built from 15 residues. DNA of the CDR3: TGTGCCAGCAGTTACGTTAGGCCCAACCCTGTCGAGCAGTACTTC. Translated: CASSYVRPNPVEQYF.

For the CDR3, the DNA is TGTGCCAGCGCCCGGGCCCGCACAGATACGCAGTATTTT. Amino acid sequence: CASARARTDTQYF. This chain joins TRBV2 and TRBJ2-3, with unresolved D. V was cut by 8 bases and J by 1 base, with 10 bases left in between. This CDR3 is built from 13 residues. Germline CDR1 and CDR2: SNHLY and FYNNEI.

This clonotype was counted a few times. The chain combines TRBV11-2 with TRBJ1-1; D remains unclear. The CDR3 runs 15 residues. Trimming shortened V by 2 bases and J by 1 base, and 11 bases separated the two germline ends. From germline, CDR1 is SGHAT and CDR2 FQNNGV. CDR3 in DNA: TGTGCCAGCAGCTTAAGCCCAGGCAGGAACACTGAAGCTTTCTTT. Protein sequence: CASSLSPGRNTEAFF.

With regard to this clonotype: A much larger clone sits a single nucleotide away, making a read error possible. DNA of the CDR3: TGTCCCAGCAGCTTAGGAAGGGCTGGAAACACCATATATTTT. Protein: CPSSLGRAGNTIYF. The chain employs TRBV7-6 and TRBJ1-3; no definite D call. Germline CDR1 reads SGHVS; CDR2 reads FNYEAQ. CDR3 length: 14 residues.